The T cell receptor beta chain described here comes from a study of T cells of healthy individuals. The CDR3 runs 13 residues. The germline V gene encodes CDR1 SGHDT and CDR2 YYEEEE. Trimming pared 0 bases from V and 8 bases from J, leaving 8 bases between. This clonotype has a count of ten or more. TCRdb reprocessed the 5' RACE reads via MiXCR and lists one record per CDR3 protein. The profile covers about 96,000 distinct CDR3 sequences, with 17% appearing a single time and more than 5.5% taken by the ten largest. The origin of this receptor is a human donor in good health. This chain uses TRBV5-6 with TRBJ2-2; D is unresolved. The CDR3 here is CASSLAFGGELFF. The CDR3 nucleotides are TGTGCCAGCAGCTTGGCGTTCGGGGGGGAGCTGTTTTTT. The full variable domain, rest sourced from reference TRBV5-6 and TRBJ2-2, is DAGVTQSPTHLIKTRGQQVTLRCSPKSGHDTVSWYQQALGQGPQFIFQYYEEEERQRGNFPDRFSGHQFPNYSSELNVNALLLGDSALYLCASSLAFGGELFFGEGSRLTVL.